This is a list of T cell receptor beta chains from one sample in a study of blood T cell repertoires in COVID-19. The repertoire was sequenced with immunoSEQ multiplex PCR; TCRdb's copy has only in-frame clones and lacks some. Among about 370,000 clones listed, about 89% were seen once. The sample was peripheral blood. The receptors come from a woman aged 30 to 39 with COVID-19, enrolled during active disease. Each CDR3 is given with its conserved first and last residue.

length	J	V	CDR3
15	TRBJ1-4	TRBV6-5	CASSYRGQGGEKLFF
17	TRBJ2-3	TRBV9	CASSKASGGPSTDTQYF
15	TRBJ2-1	TRBV24-1	CATSDTTGGPNEQFF
13	TRBJ1-1	TRBV7-6	CASSLLVETEAFF
15	TRBJ1-4	TRBV7-9	CASSSSGQPNEKLFF
17	TRBJ2-5	TRBV4-1	CASSQRTGREYQETQYF
15	TRBJ1-3	TRBV7-2	CASSVGRGTGNTIYF
15	TRBJ2-5	TRBV24-1	CATSDLGPTQETQYF
18	TRBJ2-3	TRBV5-8	CASSLRGSGGWDADTQYF
16	TRBJ1-1	TRBV11-3	CASSPWQGDQNTEAFF
15	TRBJ1-5	TRBV5-4	CASSPNRGKDQPQHF
16	TRBJ1-2	TRBV7-9	CASSLLSTDTNYGYTF
15	TRBJ1-4	TRBV4-3	CASSQGNRGGEKLFF
15	TRBJ2-3	TRBV19	CASSRQGPSTDTQYF
13	TRBJ1-1	TRBV5-1	CASSFTENTEAFF
13	TRBJ2-7	TRBV27	CASSGGARDEQYF
14	TRBJ1-5	TRBV6-6	CASNQGGDNQPQHF
14	TRBJ1-2	TRBV10-3	CAISERQGYYGYTF
14	TRBJ1-6	TRBV3-1/TRBV3-2	CATTRGDKNSPLHF
15	TRBJ2-3	TRBV6-2/TRBV6-3	CASSYGPRATDTQYF
12	TRBJ1-2	TRBV2	CASFGGEVGYTF
12	TRBJ1-1	TRBV28	CASSLLNTEAFF
12	TRBJ1-2	TRBV19	CASGTGGFGYTF
16	TRBJ1-2	TRBV2	CASSEARAGHSYGYTF
15	TRBJ2-2	TRBV6-2/TRBV6-3	CASSRRTTNTGELFF
14	TRBJ1-4	TRBV27	CASSYTGINEKLFF
15	TRBJ1-2	TRBV9	CASSTRDNLNYGYTF
15	TRBJ2-5	TRBV28	CASRVSTGTQETQYF